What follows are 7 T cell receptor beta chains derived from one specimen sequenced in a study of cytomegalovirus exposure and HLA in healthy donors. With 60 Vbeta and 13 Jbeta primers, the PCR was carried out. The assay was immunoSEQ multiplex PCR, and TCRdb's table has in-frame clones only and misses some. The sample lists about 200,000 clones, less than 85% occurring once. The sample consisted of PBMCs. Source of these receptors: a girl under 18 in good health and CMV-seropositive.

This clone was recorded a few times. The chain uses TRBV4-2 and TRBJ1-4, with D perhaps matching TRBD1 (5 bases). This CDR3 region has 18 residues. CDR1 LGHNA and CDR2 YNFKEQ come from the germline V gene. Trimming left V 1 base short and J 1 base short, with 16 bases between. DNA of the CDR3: TGTGCCAGCAGCCAAGCGGCGGGGCTCCTCGGAACTAATGAAAAACTGTTTTTT. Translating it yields CASSQAAGLLGTNEKLFF.

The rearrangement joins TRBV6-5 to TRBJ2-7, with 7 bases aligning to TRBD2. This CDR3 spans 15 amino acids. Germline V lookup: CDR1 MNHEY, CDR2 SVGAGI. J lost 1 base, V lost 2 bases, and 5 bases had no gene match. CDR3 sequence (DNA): TGTGCCAGCAGTTACCGGGGGGACGGATCCTACGAGCAGTACTTC. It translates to CASSYRGDGSYEQYF.

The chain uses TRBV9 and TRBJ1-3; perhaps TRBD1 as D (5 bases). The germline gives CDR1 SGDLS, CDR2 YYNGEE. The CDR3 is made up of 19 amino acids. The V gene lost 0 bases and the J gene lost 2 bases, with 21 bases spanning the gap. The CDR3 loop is CASSVDGHGSRSAGNTIYF. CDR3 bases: TGTGCCAGCAGCGTAGATGGACACGGTTCCAGATCGGCTGGAAACACCATATATTTT.

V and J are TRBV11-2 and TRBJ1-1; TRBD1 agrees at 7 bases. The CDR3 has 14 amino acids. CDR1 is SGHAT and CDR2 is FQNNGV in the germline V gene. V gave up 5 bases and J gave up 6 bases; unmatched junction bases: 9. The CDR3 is CASSTPTGSAEAFF. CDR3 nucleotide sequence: TGTGCCAGCAGCACACCGACAGGGAGCGCTGAAGCTTTCTTT.

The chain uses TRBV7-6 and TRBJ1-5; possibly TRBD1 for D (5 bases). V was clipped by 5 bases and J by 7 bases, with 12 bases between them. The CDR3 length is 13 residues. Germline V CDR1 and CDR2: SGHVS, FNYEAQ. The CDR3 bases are TGTGCCAGCAGCCCTCAGGGAGGACAGCCCCAGCATTTT. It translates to CASSPQGGQPQHF. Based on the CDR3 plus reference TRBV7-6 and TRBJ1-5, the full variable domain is GAGVSQSPRYKVTKRGQDVALRCDPISGHVSLYWYRQALGQGPEFLTYFNYEAQQDKSGLPNDRFSAERPEGSISTLTIQRTEQRDSAMYRCASSPQGGQPQHFGDGTRLSIL.

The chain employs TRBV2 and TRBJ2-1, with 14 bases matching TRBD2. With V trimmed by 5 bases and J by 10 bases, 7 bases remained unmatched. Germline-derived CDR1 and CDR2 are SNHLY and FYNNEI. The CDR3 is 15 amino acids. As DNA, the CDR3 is TGTGCCAGCAGTCCGAGGACTAGCGGGGGGAGGGAGCAGTTCTTC. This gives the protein CASSPRTSGGREQFF.

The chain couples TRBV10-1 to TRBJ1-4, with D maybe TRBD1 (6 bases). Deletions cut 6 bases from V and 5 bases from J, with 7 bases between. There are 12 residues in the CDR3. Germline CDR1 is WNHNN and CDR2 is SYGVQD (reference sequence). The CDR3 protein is CASRTGNEKLFF. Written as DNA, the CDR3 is TGCGCCAGCAGGACAGGAAATGAAAAACTGTTTTTT.